The next 18 T cell receptor beta chains were all read from a single sample in a study of cytomegalovirus exposure and HLA in healthy donors (dated 2017 in TCRdb). The receptor library was made with the immunoSEQ multiplex PCR assay. For the multiplex PCR, a mixture combining 60 forward primers for TCR Vbeta segments and 13 reverse primers for TCR Jbeta segments was used. TCRdb provides this immuneACCESS table in a form limited to in-frame rearrangements. Some clones are lacking; in checked studies, under half of them reflect an unresolved V gene, and why the rest are absent is not known. Within this sample are about 160,000 clones, with over 80% of them counted one time only. Over 1.5% of the sample comes from the top ten. Material for sequencing was PBMCs. The receptor source for this set is a woman aged 18-35 years in good health and CMV-seronegative.

V and J are TRBV5-1 and TRBJ1-1; TRBD1 aligns across 9 bases. CDR3 length: 16 amino acids. The V gene's germline CDR1 is SGHRS and CDR2 YFSETQ. Trimming cost V 4 bases and J 2 bases; bases outside gene matches: 9. CDR3 region: CASSPLDTGGNTEAFF. The CDR3 DNA follows: TGCGCCAGCAGCCCCCTAGACACAGGGGGCAACACTGAAGCTTTCTTT.

The chain employs TRBV5-1 and TRBJ1-2; 9 nucleotides align to TRBD1. Germline loops: CDR1 SGHRS, CDR2 YFSETQ. The CDR3 contains 14 residues. Trimming cost V 5 bases and J 4 bases; bases outside gene matches: 6. CDR3 loop: CASRSGQGAYGYTF. The CDR3 region has the DNA TGCGCCAGCAGGTCGGGACAGGGTGCCTATGGCTACACCTTC.

This clone was seen a handful of times. The rearrangement joins TRBV10-3 to TRBJ2-3; the match to TRBD2 covers 15 bases. J was trimmed by 3 bases and V by 4 bases; bases with no gene match: 2. The CDR3 has 16 residues. Germline V lookup: CDR1 ENHRY, CDR2 SYGVKD. Here the CDR3 reads CAISAGLAGGTDTQYF. Here the CDR3 DNA reads TGTGCCATCAGTGCCGGACTAGCGGGGGGGACAGATACGCAGTATTTT.

The rearrangement links TRBV27 to TRBJ1-6, with 10 positions matching TRBD1. CDR3 length equals 15 residues. Trimming took 9 bases from V and 9 from J; bases not matched to a gene: 11. Germline-derived CDR1 and CDR2 are MNHEY and SMNVEV (reference sequence). CDR3 coding DNA: TGTGCCAGTACGCAAGCGGGACAGGGGTTTTCACCCCTCCACTTT. It is translated as CASTQAGQGFSPLHF.

The chain uses TRBV5-4 and TRBJ1-2; 7 nucleotides align to TRBD1. Germline CDR1 and CDR2: SGHNT and YYREEE (reference sequence). This CDR3 comprises 16 residues. The junction had 8 bases not matched to a gene; V was cut back by 3 bases and J by 0 bases. The CDR3 nucleotides read TGTGCCAGCAGCTACGGCTCAACAGGGGCTAACTATGGCTACACCTTC. Translation gives CASSYGSTGANYGYTF.

The chain is built from TRBV28 and TRBJ1-4, with a tentative D call TRBD1 (6 bases). Germline loops: CDR1 MDHEN, CDR2 SYDVKM. This CDR3 spans 17 amino acids. The ends were cut back, 5 bases at V and 6 bases at J, with 22 bases in the middle. The CDR3 DNA is TGTGCCAGCAGTATAACCGGCCTCGACAGGAACTATGAAAAACTGTTTTTT. Residues: CASSITGLDRNYEKLFF.

This clone was found a few times. The chain employs TRBV7-9 and TRBJ2-7, with 7 bases that match TRBD1. CDR3 size: 12 residues. Germline CDR1 SEHNR, CDR2 FQNEAQ (reference sequence). After removal of 6 bases from V and 4 bases from J, the junction contained 3 bases not matched to a gene. The CDR3 spells CASSRQGYEQYF. CDR3 nucleotides: TGTGCCAGCAGTAGACAGGGTTACGAGCAGTACTTC.

This chain links TRBV11-2 with TRBJ2-7, with a tentative D call TRBD1 (5 bases). V dropped 5 bases and J dropped 3 bases, with 14 bases sitting between them. The CDR3 extends over 14 amino acids. Germline assignment: CDR1 SGHAT and CDR2 FQNNGV. This CDR3 is CASSPARTLYEQYF. Here the CDR3 DNA reads TGTGCCAGCAGCCCGGCCAGGACACTCTACGAGCAGTACTTC.

The chain uses TRBV27 and TRBJ2-7, with TRBD1 identical over 7 bases. Germline-derived CDR1 and CDR2 are MNHEY and SMNVEV (reference sequence). With V trimmed by 5 bases and J by 2 bases, 9 bases remained unmatched. This CDR3 region has 15 residues. The CDR3 region is CASSLGYRGTYEQYF. Written as DNA, the CDR3 is TGTGCCAGCAGTCTGGGGTACAGGGGTACCTACGAGCAGTACTTC.

The sample holds a few counts of this clone. The CDR3 is CASSLVGTEGGYTF. The CDR3 DNA reads as TGTGCCAGCAGCTTAGTCGGGACAGAGGGTGGCTACACCTTC. The chain couples TRBV7-2 to TRBJ1-2; TRBD1 matches at 7 bases. Unmatched junction bases numbered 6, after V lost 1 base and J lost 7 bases. The germline CDR1 and CDR2 sequences are SGHTA and FQGNSA. CDR3 size: 14 residues.

This clone was observed a single time. The J gene is TRBJ1-1, the V gene TRBV5-1; the match to TRBD1 covers 9 bases. V lost 3 bases, J lost 0 bases, and 3 bases stayed unmatched. This CDR3 spans 15 amino acids. Per germline, CDR1 SGHRS and CDR2 YFSETQ. As DNA, the CDR3 is TGCGCCAGCAGCTGGGGACAGGGAATGAACACTGAAGCTTTCTTT. This translates into CASSWGQGMNTEAFF.

CDR3 residues: CASSPAGGAKGSYEQYF. The DNA of the CDR3 is TGTGCCAGCTCACCAGCAGGGGGCGCGAAGGGAAGCTACGAGCAGTACTTC. V and J are TRBV18 and TRBJ2-5, with 8 bases lining up with TRBD1. The J call is in doubt because the DNA end fits TRBJ2-7 better. Germline V gene sequence: CDR1 KGHSH, CDR2 LQKENI. The CDR3 sequence is 17 residues long.

This sequence joins TRBV12-5 and TRBJ1-3, with D unresolved. V was shortened by 1 base and J by 4 bases, with 2 bases between the two germline ends. There are 12 residues in the CDR3. Germline V gene lookup returns CDR1 LGHNT and CDR2 FRNRAP. CDR3 region: CASGLAGNTIYF. CDR3 sequence (DNA): TGTGCTAGTGGTTTGGCAGGAAACACCATATATTTT.

With regard to this clone: Different DNA sequences within this sample yield the same CDR3. The J gene is TRBJ1-5, the V gene TRBV6-1, with D possibly matching TRBD1 (5 bases). The CDR3 is 14 amino acids. From germline, CDR1 is MNHNS and CDR2 SASEGT. V lost 2 bases to trimming and J lost 2 bases, with 7 bases between them. The CDR3 nucleotides are TGTGCCAGCAGTGAACGGGGGGGCAATCAGCCCCAGCATTTT. Protein: CASSERGGNQPQHF.

The rearrangement joins TRBV27 to TRBJ1-2; TRBD1 matches at 7 bases. CDR3 length: 16 residues. With 8 bases clipped from V and 3 bases from J, the junction kept 15 bases outside the gene matches. Germline V gene data show CDR1 as MNHEY and CDR2 as SMNVEV (reference sequence). The CDR3 here is CASSLSPGTAYYGYTF. The CDR3 coding sequence is TGTGCCAGCTCTTTGAGTCCTGGGACAGCTTACTATGGCTACACCTTC.

The gene calls are TRBV28 and TRBJ2-2; the match to TRBD2 covers 7 bases. The CDR3 has 14 amino acids. V shed 6 bases, J shed 4 bases, and the junction held 5 bases outside the gene matches. Germline assignment: CDR1 MDHEN and CDR2 SYDVKM. CDR3 nucleotide sequence: TGTGCCAGCAGCCTGGGGGGGTCCACCGGGGAGCTGTTTTTT. Translation: CASSLGGSTGELFF.

To note about this clone: This specimen includes other DNA sequences encoding the same CDR3. This chain connects TRBV2 to TRBJ1-5; D may be TRBD1 (6 bases). The ends were cut back, 6 bases at V and 1 base at J, with 16 bases in the middle. The V gene's germline CDR1 is SNHLY and CDR2 FYNNEI. The CDR3 covers 16 residues. The CDR3 loop is CASSEGTHYSNQPQHF. Written as DNA, the CDR3 is TGTGCCAGCAGCGAGGGGACACACTACAGCAATCAGCCCCAGCATTTT.

The chain has TRBV7-2 and TRBJ1-4, with D maybe TRBD1 (6 bases). V lost 0 bases and J 8 bases, leaving 13 bases between the germline ends. The V gene's germline CDR1 is SGHTA and CDR2 FQGNSA. The length of the CDR3 is 15 residues. The CDR3 sequence: CASSLAGRGREKLFF. The CDR3 DNA reads TGTGCCAGCAGCTTAGCGGGCAGGGGAAGGGAAAAACTGTTTTTT.